The rows below give T cell receptor beta chains drawn from one sample of a study of cytomegalovirus exposure and HLA in healthy donors. Some clones are missing from TCRdb's copy, which holds only in-frame ones; the method was immunoSEQ multiplex PCR. The sample includes 35,000 or so clones. Sequencing input: PBMCs. The receptors come from a man aged 35 to 55 in good health and CMV-seropositive. CDR3s include the opening cysteine and the closing phenylalanine or tryptophan. D genes are given only for firm matches.

J gene	D gene	V gene	CDR3 length	CDR3 protein	CDR3 DNA
TRBJ2-7	NA	TRBV30	14	CAWSVKGGSYEQYF	TGTGCCTGGAGTGTTAAGGGAGGTTCCTACGAGCAGTACTTC
TRBJ1-5	NA	TRBV19	13	CASSFTSNQPQHF	TGTGCCAGTAGCTTCACATCGAATCAGCCCCAGCATTTT
TRBJ2-1	TRBD2	TRBV28	16	CASNSGGREVNNEQFF	TGTGCCAGCAACTCCGGTGGACGGGAGGTGAACAATGAGCAGTTCTTC
TRBJ2-3	NA	TRBV9	14	CASSVALSRDTQYF	TGTGCCAGCAGCGTAGCTCTTTCTAGGGATACGCAGTATTTT
TRBJ2-1	TRBD2	TRBV7-9	15	CASSPLLAGYNEQFF	TGTGCCAGCAGCCCTCTCCTAGCGGGGTACAATGAGCAGTTCTTC
TRBJ2-3	TRBD2	TRBV11-2	18	CASSLWASGGIGTDTQYF	TGTGCCAGCAGCTTATGGGCTAGCGGTGGCATTGGCACAGATACGCAGTATTTT
TRBJ2-5	TRBD1	TRBV9	16	CASSLGTGGLEETQYF	TGTGCCAGCAGCTTAGGGACAGGGGGCTTAGAAGAGACCCAGTACTTC
TRBJ2-5	NA	TRBV29-1	13	CSAPGAGEETQYF	TGCAGCGCCCCAGGGGCGGGAGAAGAGACCCAGTACTTC
TRBJ2-1	NA	TRBV19	15	CASKGQAAAYNEQFF	TGTGCCAGTAAGGGGCAGGCGGCGGCCTACAATGAGCAGTTCTTC
TRBJ2-3	TRBD2	TRBV10-3	15	CAITATSGREDTQYF	TGTGCCATCACCGCGACTAGCGGGAGAGAGGATACGCAGTATTTT
TRBJ2-1	TRBD2	TRBV18	19	CASSRGLAGRGSSYNEQFF	TGTGCCAGCTCACGGGGACTAGCGGGAAGGGGAAGCTCCTACAATGAGCAGTTCTTC
TRBJ1-1	TRBD1	TRBV7-9	18	CASSLSLKTGAGGTEAFF	TGTGCCAGCAGCTTATCACTCAAGACAGGGGCCGGGGGCACTGAAGCTTTCTTT
TRBJ1-2	NA	TRBV18	14	CASSPQGQDYGYTF	TGTGCCAGCTCACCACAAGGACAAGACTATGGCTACACCTTC
TRBJ2-7	NA	TRBV27	12	CASSHQSSEQYF	TGTGCCAGCAGTCACCAGTCTTCCGAGCAGTACTTC
TRBJ2-7	TRBD1	TRBV19	14	CASSASRDSYEQYF	TGTGCCAGTAGTGCCTCCCGGGACAGCTACGAGCAGTACTTC
TRBJ2-5	TRBD2	TRBV6-5	14	CASNNGLAGETQYF	TGTGCCAGCAACAACGGACTAGCGGGAGAGACCCAGTACTTC
TRBJ1-2	TRBD1	TRBV4-3	15	CASSDWTGDNYGYTF	TGCGCCAGCAGCGACTGGACAGGGGACAACTATGGCTACACCTTC
TRBJ2-1	NA	TRBV7-9	14	CASSSSPSDNEQFF	TGTGCCAGCAGCTCCTCGCCTAGCGACAATGAGCAGTTCTTC
TRBJ1-4	TRBD1	TRBV9	14	CASSVGGQGEKLFF	TGTGCCAGCAGCGTGGGAGGACAGGGTGAAAAACTGTTTTTT
TRBJ1-2	TRBD1	TRBV27	15	CASSPIGTGNYGYTF	TGTGCCAGCAGTCCAATCGGGACAGGGAACTATGGCTACACCTTC
TRBJ2-1	TRBD1	TRBV6-1	18	CASSEAYGWDRGPNEQFF	TGTGCCAGCAGTGAAGCGTACGGGTGGGACAGGGGGCCCAATGAGCAGTTCTTC
TRBJ1-2	NA	TRBV30	13	CAWSVFRSYGYTF	TGTGCCTGGAGTGTTTTCAGATCCTATGGCTACACCTTC
TRBJ2-3	NA	TRBV5-1	16	CASSLAGESGTDTQYF	TGCGCCAGCAGCCTCGCTGGGGAGAGTGGCACAGATACGCAGTATTTT
TRBJ2-3	TRBD2	TRBV28	16	CASSSLVRTSADTQYF	TGTGCCAGCAGCTCTCTAGTCAGGACTAGCGCAGATACGCAGTATTTT
TRBJ2-1	TRBD2	TRBV13	15	CASSPQAGVGNEQFF	TGTGCCAGCAGCCCACAAGCGGGAGTGGGCAATGAGCAGTTCTTC
TRBJ2-2	TRBD2	TRBV4-1	20	CASSQDFGVSGRPFTGELFF	TGCGCCAGCAGCCAAGATTTTGGTGTGAGCGGGAGACCTTTCACCGGGGAGCTGTTTTTT
TRBJ2-1	TRBD2	TRBV19	15	CASSIRSSGSNEQFF	TGTGCCAGTAGTATCCGGTCTAGCGGGAGCAATGAGCAGTTCTTC
TRBJ2-7	TRBD2	TRBV30	14	CAWSSGLAPNEQYF	TGTGCCTGGAGTAGTGGACTAGCCCCCAACGAGCAGTACTTC
TRBJ2-7	NA	TRBV11-3	15	CASSLGLRGDDEQYF	TGTGCCAGCAGCTTAGGTCTCAGGGGGGACGACGAGCAGTACTTC
TRBJ1-1	NA	TRBV30	14	CAWSVSERTREAFF	TGTGCCTGGAGTGTATCGGAGAGAACCCGTGAAGCTTTCTTT
TRBJ2-2	NA	TRBV5-4	14	CASSVRSIAGELFF	TGTGCCAGCTCTGTCCGTAGCATAGCCGGGGAGCTGTTTTTT
TRBJ2-1	NA	TRBV5-6	14	CASTPEGLAHEQFF	TGTGCCAGCACCCCGGAGGGTCTAGCACATGAGCAGTTCTTC
TRBJ1-2	TRBD1	TRBV7-2	16	CASNIGGTAFNYGYTF	TGTGCCAGCAACATAGGGGGGACAGCCTTTAACTATGGCTACACCTTC
TRBJ2-1	TRBD2	TRBV5-8	18	CASSFAGTSGYAYNEQFF	TGTGCCAGCAGCTTCGCCGGGACTAGCGGTTATGCCTACAATGAGCAGTTCTTC
TRBJ1-1	TRBD1	TRBV7-9	16	CASSSPGGGGNTEAFF	TGTGCCAGCAGCTCACCGGGAGGGGGCGGGAACACTGAAGCTTTCTTT
TRBJ2-3	NA	TRBV18	14	CASSPMASTDTQYF	TGTGCCAGCTCACCAATGGCTAGCACAGATACGCAGTATTTT
TRBJ2-3	NA	TRBV7-8	15	CASSPWGENTDTQYF	TGTGCCAGCAGCCCGTGGGGAGAAAACACAGATACGCAGTATTTT
TRBJ2-7	TRBD2	TRBV7-2	16	CASSFGGRAVSYEQYF	TGTGCCAGCAGCTTTGGTGGGAGGGCCGTCTCTTACGAGCAGTACTTC
TRBJ2-1	TRBD1	TRBV10-3	15	CATKDRGLMGNEQFF	TGTGCCACCAAGGACAGGGGGCTTATGGGCAATGAGCAGTTCTTC
TRBJ2-1	NA	TRBV7-2	15	CASSSPTGSHNEQFF	TGTGCCAGCAGCTCCCCGACAGGATCCCACAATGAGCAGTTCTTC
TRBJ1-2	NA	TRBV9	13	CASTPGEAEGYTF	TGTGCCAGCACCCCCGGGGAGGCCGAAGGCTACACCTTC
TRBJ1-6	NA	TRBV27	16	CASSRGASSYNSPLHF	TGTGCCAGCAGTCGGGGGGCCAGCTCCTATAATTCACCCCTCCACTTT
TRBJ2-5	NA	TRBV10-3	14	CAISDAEGRETQYF	TGTGCCATCAGTGACGCGGAGGGGAGAGAGACCCAGTACTTC
TRBJ2-2	TRBD2	TRBV10-2	17	CASSDLGTSGWAGELFF	TGCGCCAGCAGTGACCTTGGGACTAGCGGGTGGGCCGGGGAGCTGTTTTTT
TRBJ1-5	NA	TRBV6-1	14	CASSERGQNQPQHF	TGTGCCAGCAGTGAAAGGGGCCAGAATCAGCCCCAGCATTTT
TRBJ2-5	NA	TRBV7-3	13	CASSSSYQETQYF	TGTGCCAGCAGCTCCTCCTACCAAGAGACCCAGTACTTC
TRBJ2-6	TRBD1	TRBV2	15	CASRAQGVGANVLTF	TGTGCCAGCAGGGCGCAGGGGGTCGGGGCCAACGTCCTGACTTTC
TRBJ2-3	TRBD1	TRBV13	16	CASSLALVAGGDTQYF	TGTGCCAGCAGCTTAGCCCTGGTGGCAGGGGGAGATACGCAGTATTTT
TRBJ1-3	NA	TRBV12-5	14	CASGPGLPGNTIYF	TGTGCTAGTGGGCCCGGGTTACCTGGAAACACCATATATTTT
TRBJ2-1	TRBD2	TRBV10-1	20	CASSESVPGLAGRSYNEQFF	TGCGCCAGCAGTGAGTCTGTACCGGGACTAGCGGGTAGGTCCTACAATGAGCAGTTCTTC
TRBJ1-1	NA	TRBV11-2	12	CASSLVQGKAFF	TGTGCCAGCAGCTTAGTTCAGGGTAAGGCTTTCTTT
TRBJ2-1	NA	TRBV7-9	18	CASSLYLVGRKSYNEQFF	TGTGCCAGCAGCCTTTATTTAGTGGGCAGGAAATCCTACAATGAGCAGTTCTTC
TRBJ2-1	TRBD2	TRBV29-1	14	CSVEPLAGANEQFF	TGCAGCGTTGAGCCTCTAGCGGGAGCCAATGAGCAGTTCTTC
TRBJ2-5	NA	TRBV5-6	13	CASSLDRRETQYF	TGTGCCAGCAGCTTGGACAGGCGAGAGACCCAGTACTTC
TRBJ2-1	NA	TRBV5-5	14	CASSWGDSYNEQFF	TGTGCCAGCAGCTGGGGGGACTCGTACAATGAGCAGTTCTTC
TRBJ1-3	NA	TRBV5-4	17	CASGVWVGGESGNTIYF	TGTGCCAGCGGCGTGTGGGTAGGAGGGGAATCTGGAAACACCATATATTTT
TRBJ1-5	NA	TRBV4-2	13	CASSQEGTKPQHF	TGTGCCAGCAGCCAAGAAGGGACAAAGCCCCAGCATTTT
TRBJ2-7	NA	TRBV30	12	CAWSPSTYEQYF	TGTGCCTGGAGTCCCAGTACCTACGAGCAGTACTTC
TRBJ2-3	TRBD1	TRBV7-7	15	CASSLGTGTADTQYF	TGTGCTAGCAGCTTGGGGACAGGGACCGCAGATACGCAGTATTTT